These 14 T cell receptor beta chains were all obtained from the same sample, sequenced in a study of shared clonotypes between healthy human individuals. The method was immunoSEQ multiplex PCR; TCRdb's version includes in-frame clones alone and lacks a portion of them. Here the sample spans millions of clones, roughly 95% being singletons. Sequenced material: naive CD4+ T cells sorted from blood. The subset denotes: CD45RA+ positively selected. These TCRs come from a man younger than 30 in good health.

The gene calls are TRBV15 and TRBJ2-3, with TRBD2 matching over 9 bases. This CDR3 has 17 residues. Germline loops: CDR1 LNHNV, CDR2 YYDKDF (reference sequence). The trim removed 3 bases at V and 0 bases at J, leaving 7 bases unmatched. The CDR3 coding sequence is TGTGCCACCAGCAGGGGGTCGGGACTAGCAAGCACAGATACGCAGTATTTT. Encoded protein: CATSRGSGLASTDTQYF.

This clone was picked up one time. This chain uses TRBV5-1 with TRBJ2-1; D uncertain. Looked up from germline, CDR1 is SGHRS and CDR2 is YFSETQ. The length of the CDR3 is 14 residues. With 0 bases removed from V and 5 bases from J, the gap between germline ends came to 9 bases. CDR3 DNA sequence: TGCGCCAGCAGCTTGGAAGTTAGGAACAATGAGCAGTTCTTC. It translates to CASSLEVRNNEQFF.

About this clone: The junction departs from germline at one end; a sequencing error may be responsible. The chain combines TRBV9 with TRBJ2-3; possible D gene TRBD1, 6 bases. This CDR3 is 16 amino acids long. Germline CDR1 SGDLS, CDR2 YYNGEE. Here the CDR3 reads CASSVVEGVGTATQYF. CDR3 coding DNA: TGTGCCAGCAGCGTAGTTGAGGGGGTTGGCACAGCTACGCAGTATTTT.

J is TRBJ1-2 and V is TRBV21-1. TRBV21-1 is designated a pseudogene. The CDR3 covers 17 residues. CDR3 bases: TGTGCCAGCAGCAATGGGGGGCAGGGATCCCCTAACTATGGCTACACCTTC. Its protein product is CASSNGGQGSPNYGYTF.

The rearrangement uses TRBV19 and TRBJ2-7, with 9 bases identical to TRBD2. J was trimmed by 0 bases and V by 2 bases; bases with no gene match: 2. The germline V gene encodes CDR1 LNHDA and CDR2 SQIVND (reference sequence). The CDR3 runs to 15 residues. CDR3 DNA sequence: TGTGCCAGTAGTATACAGACTAGCGGCTCCTACGAGCAGTACTTC. Its translation is CASSIQTSGSYEQYF. Combining the CDR3 with reference TRBV19 and TRBJ2-7 gives the whole variable domain DGGITQSPKYLFRKEGQNVTLSCEQNLNHDAMYWYRQDPGQGLRLIYYSQIVNDFQKGDIAEGYSVSREKKESFPLTVTSAQKNPTAFYLCASSIQTSGSYEQYFGPGTRLTVT.

This rearrangement joins TRBV7-9 to TRBJ1-5; no definite D call. The CDR3 has 14 residues. Germline V CDR1 and CDR2: SEHNR, FQNEAQ (reference sequence). The V end was cut by 1 base, the J end by 1 base, with 5 bases between. This CDR3 reads CASSLGESNQPQHF. The CDR3 DNA follows: TGTGCCAGCAGCTTAGGGGAGAGCAATCAGCCCCAGCATTTT.

The chain employs TRBV10-3 and TRBJ2-3; 7 bases map to TRBD2. The ends lost 6 bases at V and 6 bases at J; junction bases unmatched: 9. Per the germline V gene, CDR1 is ENHRY and CDR2 is SYGVKD. The CDR3 runs to 14 residues. The DNA of the CDR3 is TGTGCCATCAGCGTCGGACGGGGGGTCGATACGCAGTATTTT. Its protein product is CAISVGRGVDTQYF.

A note on this clone: Distinct nucleotide sequences in the sample also encode this CDR3. The CDR3 nucleotides read TGTGCCACCAGCAGAGACCGGGGCTACACCGGGGAGCTGTTTTTT. Amino acids: CATSRDRGYTGELFF. The V gene is TRBV15, the J gene TRBJ2-2; D may be TRBD1 or TRBD2 (5 bases each). The CDR3 has 15 residues. V lost 0 bases to trimming and J lost 3 bases, with 8 bases between them. Germline values: CDR1 LNHNV, CDR2 YYDKDF (reference sequence).

The J gene is TRBJ2-5, the V gene TRBV7-2, with 10 bases fitting TRBD2. There are 16 residues in the CDR3. With V trimmed by 2 bases and J by 4 bases, 7 bases remained unmatched. CDR1 is SGHTA and CDR2 is FQGNSA in the germline V gene. As DNA, the CDR3 is TGTGCCAGCAGCTTAAGTATAGCGGGAGGTGGAGAGACCCAGTACTTC. This codes for CASSLSIAGGGETQYF.

DNA of the CDR3: TGTGCCAGCAGCGTAGCTTGGCGCACTGAAGCTTTCTTT. It translates to CASSVAWRTEAFF. The chain carries TRBV9 and TRBJ1-1; no firm D call. CDR3 length: 13 residues. Trimming stripped 0 bases from V and 4 bases from J, with 7 bases between. Looked up from germline, CDR1 is SGDLS and CDR2 is YYNGEE. The entire variable domain, with the rest obtained from reference TRBV9 and TRBJ1-1, is as follows: DSGVTQTPKHLITATGQRVTLRCSPRSGDLSVYWYQQSLDQGLQFLIQYYNGEERAKGNILERFSAQQFPDLHSELNLSSLELGDSALYFCASSVAWRTEAFFGQGTRLTVV.

V gene TRBV7-3 combines with J gene TRBJ2-3; weak D call: TRBD2 (6 bases). This CDR3 has 14 amino acids. The V gene lost 5 bases and the J gene lost 6 bases, with 15 bases spanning the gap. Germline V gene data show CDR1 as SGHTA and CDR2 as FQGTGA. The CDR3 nucleotides read TGTGCCAGCAGCATAGGAGGGGTTTTGGATACGCAGTATTTT. The encoded protein is CASSIGGVLDTQYF.

The chain employs TRBV2 and TRBJ1-1; D remains unclear. CDR3 length: 11 amino acids. Germline CDR1 is SNHLY and CDR2 is FYNNEI. V lost 8 bases to trimming and J lost 3 bases, with 7 bases between them. The CDR3 DNA sequence: TGTGCCAGCGCCGTGGACACTGAAGCTTTCTTT. Protein sequence: CASAVDTEAFF.

The gene calls are TRBV4-1 and TRBJ1-1; D unresolved. V lost 2 bases and J 6 bases, leaving 16 bases between the germline ends. Germline CDR1 is MGHRA and CDR2 is YSYEKL. There are 15 residues in the CDR3. The CDR3 DNA sequence: TGCGCCAGCAGCCAACCTCTGGCCCCGCGCTCTGAAGCTTTCTTT. Translating gives CASSQPLAPRSEAFF.

This clone was seen only a few times. V and J are TRBV6-1 and TRBJ1-5; D may be TRBD1 (5 bases). CDR3 size: 13 residues. From germline, CDR1 is MNHNS and CDR2 SASEGT. V dropped 4 bases and J dropped 4 bases, with 8 bases sitting between them. In DNA form, the CDR3 reads TGTGCCAGCAGTGGTGAGGGGAATCAGCCCCAGCATTTT. Translation: CASSGEGNQPQHF.